The entry that follows covers one TCR beta chain sequence. Per the authors' pipeline: Reference gene primer amplification yielded estimated nucleated cell counts. Measured with immunoSEQ multiplex PCR; TCRdb has only the in-frame clones, and not every one. V and J calls and clone size are given by that table; D and trimming were obtained from the DNA. This table holds 190,000 or so clones, around 90% found once. The entry originates in a study of blood T cell repertoires in COVID-19. Study-wide context: Italy, Spain and the United States were the sources of the convalescent and acute COVID-19 samples. From T cells, B-cell-depleted T cells, or PBMCs came the material, which was cDNA or gDNA.

The germline V gene encodes CDR1 MNHEY and CDR2 SMNVEV (reference sequence). V was shortened by 7 bases and J by 8 bases, with 14 bases between the two germline ends. The length of the CDR3 is 12 residues. This sequence was found in a man aged 35 to 55 with active or convalescent COVID-19. The chain links TRBV27 to TRBJ1-2, with no clear D. Sequencing was performed on peripheral blood. For the CDR3, the DNA is TGTGCCAGCAAAACAGCGGCGGGAGGCTACACCTTC. Its translation is CASKTAAGGYTF.